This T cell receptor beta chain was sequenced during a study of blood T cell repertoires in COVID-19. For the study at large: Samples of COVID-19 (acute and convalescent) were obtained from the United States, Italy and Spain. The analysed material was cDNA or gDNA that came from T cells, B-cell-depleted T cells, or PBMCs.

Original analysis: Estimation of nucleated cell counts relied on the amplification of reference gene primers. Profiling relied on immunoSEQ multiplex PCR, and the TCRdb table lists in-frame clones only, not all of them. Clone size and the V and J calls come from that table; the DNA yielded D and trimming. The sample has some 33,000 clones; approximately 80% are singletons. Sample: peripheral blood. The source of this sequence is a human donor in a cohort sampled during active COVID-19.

Here the CDR3 DNA reads TGCGCCAGCAGGGCTAGCGGCACAGATACGCAGTATTTT. It yields the protein CASRASGTDTQYF. The chain employs TRBV10-1 and TRBJ2-3, with D possibly matching TRBD2 (6 bases). There are 13 residues in the CDR3. Trimming pared 6 bases from V and 1 base from J, leaving 8 bases between. Per germline, CDR1 WNHNN and CDR2 SYGVQD (reference sequence).